Each of the 2 T cell receptor beta chains below was sequenced from the same sample in a study of T cell changes during pregnancy in multiple sclerosis. Profiling relied on immunoSEQ multiplex PCR, and the TCRdb table lists in-frame clones only, not all of them. The sample shows about 40,000 clones, around 90% of them seen only once. The source was peripheral blood, collected before pregnancy. These receptors were collected from a female donor with multiple sclerosis, enrolled in a pregnancy study.

The chain carries TRBV7-6 and TRBJ1-4; 7 bases are a match to TRBD1. CDR1 SGHVS and CDR2 FNYEAQ come from the germline V gene. The CDR3 extends over 16 amino acids. Trimming at V came to 1 base and at J to 8 bases, leaving 10 bases not matched to a gene. The CDR3 protein is CASSLVVVTGKEKLFF. CDR3 nucleotides: TGTGCCAGCAGCTTAGTTGTTGTGACAGGGAAGGAAAAACTGTTTTTT. The full variable domain, completed using reference TRBV7-6 and TRBJ1-4, is GAGVSQSPRYKVTKRGQDVALRCDPISGHVSLYWYRQALGQGPEFLTYFNYEAQQDKSGLPNDRFSAERPEGSISTLTIQRTEQRDSAMYRCASSLVVVTGKEKLFFGSGTQLSVL.

This chain uses TRBV6-1 with TRBJ2-7, with unresolved D. The CDR3 spans 13 residues. Deletions cut 1 base from V and 3 bases from J, with 7 bases between. CDR1 is MNHNS, CDR2 SASEGT, per germline. CDR3: CASSEVPGYEQYF. In DNA form, the CDR3 reads TGTGCCAGCAGTGAAGTTCCCGGCTACGAGCAGTACTTC.